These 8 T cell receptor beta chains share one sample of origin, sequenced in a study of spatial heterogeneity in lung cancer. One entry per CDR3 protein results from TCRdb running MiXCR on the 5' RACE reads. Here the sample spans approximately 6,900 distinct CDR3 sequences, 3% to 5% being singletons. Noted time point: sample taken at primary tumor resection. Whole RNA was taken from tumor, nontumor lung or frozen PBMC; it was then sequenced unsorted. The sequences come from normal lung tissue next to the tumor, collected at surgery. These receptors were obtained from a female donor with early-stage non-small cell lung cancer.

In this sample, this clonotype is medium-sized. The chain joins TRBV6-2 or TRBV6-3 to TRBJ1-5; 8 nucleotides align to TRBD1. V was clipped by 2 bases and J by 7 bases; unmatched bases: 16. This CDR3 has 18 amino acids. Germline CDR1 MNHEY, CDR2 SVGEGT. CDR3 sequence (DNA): TGTGCCAGCAGTTACCATCCAGAGGACAGGGTAGGAAGCCAGCCCCAGCATTTT. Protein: CASSYHPEDRVGSQPQHF.

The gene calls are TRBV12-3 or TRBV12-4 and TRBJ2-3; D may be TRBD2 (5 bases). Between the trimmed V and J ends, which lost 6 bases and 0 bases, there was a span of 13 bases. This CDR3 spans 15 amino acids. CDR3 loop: CASSLAGPSTDTQYF. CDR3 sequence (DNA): TGTGCCAGCAGCCTGGCGGGCCCTAGCACAGATACGCAGTATTTT.

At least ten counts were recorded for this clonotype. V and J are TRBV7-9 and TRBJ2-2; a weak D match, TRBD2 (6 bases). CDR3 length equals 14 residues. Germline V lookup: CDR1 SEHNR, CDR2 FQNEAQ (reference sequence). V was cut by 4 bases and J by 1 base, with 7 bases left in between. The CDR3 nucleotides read TGTGCCAGCAGCTGGGACTTGAACACCGGGGAGCTGTTTTTT. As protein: CASSWDLNTGELFF.

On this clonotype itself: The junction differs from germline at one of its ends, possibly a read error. The CDR3 here is CVSSINSSYEQYF. The CDR3 DNA reads as TGTGTCAGCAGCATCAACAGCTCCTACGAGCAGTACTTC. The chain links TRBV28 to TRBJ2-7; D is undetermined. There are 13 residues in the CDR3. The V gene's germline CDR1 is MDHEN and CDR2 SYDVKM.

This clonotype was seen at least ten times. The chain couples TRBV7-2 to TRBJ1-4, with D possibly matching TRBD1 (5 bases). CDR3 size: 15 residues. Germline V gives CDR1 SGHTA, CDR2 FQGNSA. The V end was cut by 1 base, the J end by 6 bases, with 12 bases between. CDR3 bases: TGTGCCAGCAGCTTAGATGGGACGGTCTATGAAAAACTGTTTTTT. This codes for CASSLDGTVYEKLFF.

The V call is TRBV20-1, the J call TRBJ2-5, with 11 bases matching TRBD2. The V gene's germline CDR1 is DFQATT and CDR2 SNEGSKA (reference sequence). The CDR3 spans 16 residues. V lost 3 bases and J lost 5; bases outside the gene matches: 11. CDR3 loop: CSASPPTSGIGETQYF. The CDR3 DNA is TGCAGTGCTAGCCCCCCGACTAGCGGGATTGGGGAGACCCAGTACTTC.

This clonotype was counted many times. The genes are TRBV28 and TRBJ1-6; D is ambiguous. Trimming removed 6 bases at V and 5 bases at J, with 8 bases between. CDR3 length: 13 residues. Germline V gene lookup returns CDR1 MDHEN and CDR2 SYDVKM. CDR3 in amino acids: CASRVNHNSPLHF. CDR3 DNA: TGTGCCAGCAGAGTGAACCATAATTCACCCCTCCACTTT. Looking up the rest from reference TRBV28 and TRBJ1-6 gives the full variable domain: DVKVTQSSRYLVKRTGEKVFLECVQDMDHENMFWYRQDPGLGLRLIYFSYDVKMKEKGDIPEGYSVSREKKERFSLILESASTNQTSMYLCASRVNHNSPLHFGNGTRLTVT.

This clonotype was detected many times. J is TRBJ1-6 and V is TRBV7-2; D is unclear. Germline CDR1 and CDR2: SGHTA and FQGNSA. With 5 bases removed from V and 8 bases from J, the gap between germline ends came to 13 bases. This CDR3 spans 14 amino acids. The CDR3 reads CASSRTISDSPLHF. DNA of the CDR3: TGTGCCAGCAGCCGAACGATTTCCGATTCACCCCTCCACTTT.